The 20 T cell receptor beta chains listed next were all sequenced from one sample in a study of CD8 T cells in ankylosing spondylitis. MiXCR was run by TCRdb on the 5' RACE reads, yielding one entry per CDR3 protein. The sample lists 230,000 or so distinct CDR3 sequences; 20% to 30% were seen once. The sequenced sample was blood, either unsorted or a sorted T cell fraction (not recorded which). The receptors originated from a male donor with ankylosing spondylitis or in good health (not recorded which).

This rearrangement joins TRBV6-5 to TRBJ2-3; a weak D match, TRBD1 (6 bases). CDR1 and CDR2 from the germline V gene are MNHEY and SVGAGI. The V and J ends lost 2 bases and 1 base respectively, with 7 bases between them. The CDR3 runs 14 residues. Here the CDR3 DNA reads TGTGCCAGCAGTTACGACAGGCGCACAGATACGCAGTATTTT. Translated: CASSYDRRTDTQYF.

This clonotype appeared a few times. The CDR3 DNA reads as TGCAGTGCTAGGGGCAGGGGGCTGGAGACCCAGTACTTC. Amino acids: CSARGRGLETQYF. V usage is TRBV20-1 and J usage is TRBJ2-5, with 8 bases matching TRBD1. The J segment lost 5 bases and the V segment lost 3 bases, leaving 5 bases of the junction unmatched. There are 13 residues in the CDR3. Germline V gives CDR1 DFQATT, CDR2 SNEGSKA (reference sequence).

This clonotype has at least ten counts. The V call is TRBV4-2, the J call TRBJ2-5, with 9 bases matching TRBD2. This CDR3 is 16 amino acids long. Germline V CDR1 and CDR2: LGHNA, YNFKEQ. The J segment lost 3 bases and the V segment lost 4 bases, leaving 9 bases of the junction unmatched. In nucleotides, the CDR3 is TGTGCCAGCAGCCTTCCAGGCGGCGGGGGGGAAGAGACCCAGTACTTC. Its protein product is CASSLPGGGGEETQYF.

This clonotype appeared many times. The rearrangement links TRBV12-3 or TRBV12-4 to TRBJ2-1; the match to TRBD1 covers 11 bases. With V trimmed by 5 bases and J by 8 bases, 8 bases remained unmatched. This CDR3 contains 15 residues. CDR3 sequence: CASSAGQGAVDEQFF. The CDR3 DNA sequence: TGTGCCAGCAGTGCTGGACAGGGGGCTGTCGATGAGCAGTTCTTC.

This rearrangement joins TRBV20-1 to TRBJ2-7, with 14 bases aligning to TRBD2. Trimming at V came to 5 bases and at J to 3 bases, leaving 3 bases not matched to a gene. Germline values: CDR1 DFQATT, CDR2 SNEGSKA (reference sequence). The CDR3 runs 14 residues. Written as DNA, the CDR3 is TGCAGTGCTCCCGGACTAGCGGGGGGCTACGAGCAGTACTTC. The encoded protein is CSAPGLAGGYEQYF.

This clonotype has a handful of counts. The chain couples TRBV20-1 to TRBJ1-5; 7 nucleotides match TRBD1. The CDR3 loop spans 13 amino acids. The V segment lost 6 bases and the J segment 3 bases; nucleotides outside the gene matches: 5. Germline CDR1 reads DFQATT; CDR2 reads SNEGSKA (reference sequence). The CDR3 spells CSAAGTVNQPQHF. Written as DNA, the CDR3 is TGCAGTGCCGCCGGGACAGTCAATCAGCCCCAGCATTTT.

This clonotype was seen a few times. The V gene is TRBV20-1, the J gene TRBJ2-7; D possibly corresponds to TRBD2 (6 bases). This CDR3 is built from 14 residues. Germline-derived CDR1 and CDR2 are DFQATT and SNEGSKA (reference sequence). V lost 6 bases, J lost 2 bases, and 17 bases lay in between. DNA of the CDR3: TGCAGTGCAACCCCAGGAGGGTTGCCCTACGAGCAGTACTTC. Translated: CSATPGGLPYEQYF.

The rearrangement uses TRBV20-1 and TRBJ2-5; D might be TRBD1 or TRBD2, each matching 5 bases. Per germline, CDR1 DFQATT and CDR2 SNEGSKA (reference sequence). The CDR3 loop spans 13 amino acids. The V gene lost 6 bases and the J gene lost 3 bases, with 14 bases spanning the gap. The CDR3 is CSAPGPTEETQYF. As DNA, the CDR3 is TGCAGTGCCCCGGGACCAACAGAAGAGACCCAGTACTTC.

The chain's CDR3 is CAISEPRQKEQFF. The CDR3 DNA follows: TGTGCCATCAGTGAACCTAGACAGAAAGAGCAGTTCTTC. The V call is TRBV10-3, the J call TRBJ2-1, with D perhaps TRBD1 (5 bases). This CDR3 contains 13 residues. V was shortened by 3 bases and J by 10 bases, with 13 bases between the two germline ends. Germline assignment: CDR1 ENHRY and CDR2 SYGVKD.

In its sample, this clonotype was seen many times. The gene calls are TRBV28 and TRBJ2-4; the D is unclear. Germline CDR1 and CDR2: MDHEN and SYDVKM. The CDR3 has 14 amino acids. V lost 7 bases to trimming and J lost 0 bases, with 10 bases between them. CDR3 nucleotides: TGTGCCAGCATGTCAGACCTAGCCAAAAACATTCAGTACTTC. Encoded protein: CASMSDLAKNIQYF.

V is TRBV29-1 and J is TRBJ2-3; D not certain. The CDR3 is 12 amino acids. V lost 4 bases and J 0 bases, leaving 5 bases between the germline ends. Germline V CDR1 and CDR2: SQVTM, ANQGSEA. The CDR3, as DNA: TGCAGCGTTGTTCGAAGCACAGATACGCAGTATTTT. Its protein is CSVVRSTDTQYF.

This clonotype was counted at least ten times. The V call is TRBV5-1, the J call TRBJ2-1; 12 nucleotides agree with TRBD1. The V segment lost 4 bases and the J segment 10 bases; nucleotides outside the gene matches: 12. The CDR3 is made up of 16 amino acids. CDR1 and CDR2 from the germline V gene are SGHRS and YFSETQ. CDR3 residues: CASSENPGQGAREQFF. CDR3 nucleotides: TGCGCCAGCAGCGAGAACCCGGGACAGGGGGCAAGGGAGCAGTTCTTC.

This clonotype was detected many times. CDR3 coding DNA: TGCAGTGCTTCGGAACAGACTCCAGAAGCTTTCTTT. Translation gives CSASEQTPEAFF. The rearrangement joins TRBV20-1 to TRBJ1-1; D is unresolved. Between the trimmed V and J ends, which lost 5 bases and 8 bases, there was a span of 15 bases. This CDR3 spans 12 amino acids. From germline, CDR1 is DFQATT and CDR2 SNEGSKA (reference sequence).

This clonotype appeared a few times. The chain combines TRBV29-1 with TRBJ2-7; D gene ambiguous. The V end was cut by 7 bases, the J end by 2 bases, with 12 bases between. This CDR3 is built from 12 residues. Germline V gene data show CDR1 as SQVTM and CDR2 as ANQGSEA. Written as DNA, the CDR3 is TGCAGCGCCGTCGACGGTACCTACGAGCAGTACTTC. It specifies CSAVDGTYEQYF.

The chain uses TRBV27 and TRBJ2-5; 8 nucleotides line up with TRBD2. Trimming cost V 10 bases and J 3 bases; bases outside gene matches: 10. Germline lookup yields CDR1 MNHEY and CDR2 SMNVEV (reference sequence). The CDR3 length is 14 residues. The CDR3 spells CATSISGGKETQYF. The DNA of the CDR3 is TGTGCCACCTCGATTTCGGGGGGGAAAGAGACCCAGTACTTC.

The chain employs TRBV7-8 and TRBJ2-7, with 9 bases fitting TRBD1. The CDR3 consists of 14 residues. V was clipped by 4 bases and J by 2 bases; unmatched bases: 3. Germline-derived CDR1 and CDR2 are SGHVS and FQNEAQ. CDR3 loop: CASSWRQGAYEQYF. As DNA, the CDR3 is TGTGCCAGCAGCTGGCGACAGGGGGCCTACGAGCAGTACTTC. Supplemented by reference TRBV7-8 and TRBJ2-7, the full variable domain reads GAGVSQSPRYKVAKRGQDVALRCDPISGHVSLFWYQQALGQGPEFLTYFQNEAQLDKSGLPSDRFFAERPEGSVSTLKIQRTQQEDSAVYLCASSWRQGAYEQYFGPGTRLTVT.

This clonotype was counted once. V usage is TRBV11-2 and J usage is TRBJ2-1; D gene unclear. Trimming took off 5 bases at V and 9 bases at J, with 11 bases between the two ends. This CDR3 comprises 12 residues. Germline-derived CDR1 and CDR2 are SGHAT and FQNNGV. The CDR3 reads CASSPRGIEQFF. For the CDR3, the DNA is TGTGCCAGCAGCCCTCGTGGAATTGAGCAGTTCTTC. The entire variable domain, with the rest obtained from reference TRBV11-2 and TRBJ2-1, is as follows: EAGVAQSPRYKIIEKRQSVAFWCNPISGHATLYWYQQILGQGPKLLIQFQNNGVVDDSQLPKDRFSAERLKGVDSTLKIQPAKLEDSAVYLCASSPRGIEQFFGPGTRLTVL.

As concerns this clonotype: One end of the junction varies from germline; a read error may be responsible. The V and J genes are TRBV20-1 and TRBJ1-2; TRBD1 matches 8 bases. This CDR3 spans 11 amino acids. In germline, CDR1 is DFQATT, CDR2 SNEGSKA (reference sequence). CDR3 region: CSAREDRVLAF. DNA for the CDR3: TGCAGTGCTAGAGAGGACAGGGTACTGGCCTTC.

This clonotype was found many times. The V and J genes are TRBV28 and TRBJ2-3; D call uncertain. Germline V lookup: CDR1 MDHEN, CDR2 SYDVKM. The CDR3 is 14 residues long. Trimming took 3 bases from V and 6 from J, leaving 13 bases between them. In nucleotides, the CDR3 is TGTGCCAGCAGTTTCGGTGGCTGGTGGGATACGCAGTATTTT. It translates to CASSFGGWWDTQYF.

This rearrangement joins TRBV27 to TRBJ1-2, with TRBD1 matching 9 bases. The CDR3 sequence is 14 residues long. CDR1 is MNHEY, CDR2 SMNVEV, per germline (reference sequence). V was clipped by 8 bases and J by 2 bases; unmatched bases: 6. CDR3 sequence reads: CASPTGTGNYGYTF. DNA for the CDR3: TGTGCCAGCCCCACCGGGACAGGGAACTATGGCTACACCTTC.